The 7 T cell receptor beta chains below come from one sample, sequenced in a study of shared clonotypes between healthy human individuals. Profiling relied on immunoSEQ multiplex PCR, and the TCRdb table lists in-frame clones only, not all of them. The profile covers under 1,100,000 clones, with more than 75% appearing a single time and 0.5% to 0.65% taken by the ten largest. Input material: memory CD4+ T cells from PBMCs. Specified subset: CD45RA-negative fraction. The receptors originated from a man aged 18 to 29 in good health. Some clones in this sample may be carry-over from other donors' samples.

This clone was seen a few times. The CDR3 region is CASSFWAIQKNNEQFF. The CDR3 DNA reads as TGTGCCAGCAGTTTCTGGGCGATCCAGAAGAACAATGAGCAGTTCTTC. The gene calls are TRBV28 and TRBJ2-1; D unclear. Germline assignment: CDR1 MDHEN and CDR2 SYDVKM. This CDR3 comprises 16 residues. V lost 3 bases, J lost 5 bases, and 17 bases lay in between.

The rearrangement uses TRBV6-1 and TRBJ2-1; 8 bases map to TRBD1. Trimming at V came to 1 base and at J to 5 bases, leaving 4 bases not matched to a gene. The CDR3 has 15 residues. Germline CDR1 is MNHNS and CDR2 is SASEGT. In DNA, the CDR3 is TGTGCCAGCAGTGAAGGTACAGGGGGGAACAATGAGCAGTTCTTC. Encoded protein: CASSEGTGGNNEQFF.

The chain is built from TRBV27 and TRBJ1-5; weak D call: TRBD1 (5 bases). This CDR3 is built from 13 residues. Germline assignment: CDR1 MNHEY and CDR2 SMNVEV (reference sequence). Trimming removed 3 bases at V and 5 bases at J, with 8 bases between. The CDR3 protein is CASSFLGDQPQHF. CDR3 sequence (DNA): TGTGCCAGCAGTTTTCTGGGGGATCAGCCCCAGCATTTT.

The V gene is TRBV27, the J gene TRBJ1-5, with D unresolved. The CDR3 sequence is 13 residues long. Trimming shortened V by 5 bases and J by 7 bases, and 12 bases separated the two germline ends. Germline V lookup: CDR1 MNHEY, CDR2 SMNVEV (reference sequence). The CDR3 sequence: CASSPSRRQPQHF. In nucleotides, the CDR3 is TGTGCCAGCAGTCCTTCCCGCCGCCAGCCCCAGCATTTT.

V is TRBV25-1 and J is TRBJ2-3; 9 bases line up with TRBD1. The germline V gene has CDR1 MGHDK and CDR2 SYGVNS. V gave up 8 bases and J gave up 6 bases; unmatched junction bases: 12. CDR3 size: 15 residues. DNA of the CDR3: TGTGCCAGCTCCTTGCTCGGACAGGGGCAGGATACGCAGTATTTT. Its translation: CASSLLGQGQDTQYF.

A remark on this clone: A far bigger clonotype differs at one base, so this is likely a read error. The same CDR3 arises from other DNA sequences in this sample as well. The chain carries TRBV4-2 and TRBJ2-7; 9 bases agree with TRBD2. CDR3 length: 16 residues. Germline-derived CDR1 and CDR2 are LGHNA and YNFKEQ. V lost 1 base to trimming and J lost 4 bases; unmatched junction nucleotides: 8. CDR3 in amino acids: CASSQVLASGRYEQYF. For the CDR3, the DNA is TGTGCCAGCAGCCAAGTCTTAGCAAGCGGGAGGTACGAGCAGTACTTC.

This chain uses TRBV7-2 with TRBJ1-5; no clear D gene. The CDR3 totals 14 residues. In germline, CDR1 is SGHTA, CDR2 FQGNSA. The V end was cut by 3 bases, the J end by 6 bases, with 12 bases between. CDR3 DNA: TGTGCCAGCAGCTTTCTGGGAAGGCGTCAGCCCCAGCATTTT. Its translation is CASSFLGRRQPQHF.